Listed below are T cell receptor beta chains from one sample, sequenced in a study of T-cell reconstitution after alpha-beta-depleted transplantation in children. TCRdb fed the PCR reads into MiXCR, producing one record per CDR3 protein. The top ten hold approximately 2% of the sample, which has 480,000 or so distinct CDR3 sequences, about 11% seen once. The sample here was PBMCs, taken before TCRalphabeta/CD19-depleted stem cell transplant. These receptors were obtained from a child under 10 years old with inherited bone marrow failure, due to receive a stem cell transplant. Each CDR3 is given without its conserved first and last residue. A D gene is named only where the DNA matches it firmly. Not all rows give a size; the values are once, few, many and, for expanded clones, a class.

CDR3 | J | size | D | V
ASSQEQREAESSGANVLT | TRBJ2-6 | many | TRBD2 | TRBV4-3
ASNSNDGYT | TRBJ1-2 | many | NA | TRBV12-3/TRBV12-4
ASPSRGQVMYEQY | TRBJ2-7 | many | TRBD1 | TRBV6-1
SARDPRNPLEYEQY | TRBJ2-7 | many | NA | TRBV20-1
ASRFRTSGANVLT | TRBJ2-6 | NA | NA | TRBV12-3/TRBV12-4
ASSYGQPPDTQY | TRBJ2-3 | many | NA | TRBV6-2/TRBV6-3
ASSFPGRADTQY | TRBJ2-3 | many | TRBD2 | TRBV5-1
SVGDRVDTGELF | TRBJ2-2 | many | TRBD1 | TRBV29-1
ASRERSSTDTQY | TRBJ2-3 | few | NA | TRBV6-2/TRBV6-3
ASSGGREAAYNEQF | TRBJ2-1 | many | TRBD2 | TRBV12-3/TRBV12-4
SVEARLRGQF | TRBJ2-1 | many | NA | TRBV29-1
ASSSWGPEYVSGNTIY | TRBJ1-3 | NA | NA | TRBV7-2
SASTGSGRQY | TRBJ2-7 | many | NA | TRBV29-1
SVEVRLRGYNEQF | TRBJ2-1 | many | NA | TRBV29-1
ASSPRQAGTGELF | TRBJ2-2 | many | NA | TRBV11-3
ASSFQGAPYEQY | TRBJ2-7 | NA | TRBD1 | TRBV7-2
ASSETGGPDTQY | TRBJ2-3 | NA | TRBD2 | TRBV9
ASSLGGRPLPSTDTQY | TRBJ2-3 | many | NA | TRBV12-3/TRBV12-4
ASSQDSGTSEQY | TRBJ2-7 | few | TRBD2 | TRBV4-1
ASTRGQSPLH | TRBJ1-6 | many | NA | TRBV6-6
SVRRLAGGEQF | TRBJ2-1 | many | TRBD2 | TRBV29-1
ASSLRQLAGGPNGELF | TRBJ2-2 | NA | TRBD2 | TRBV5-1
ASSRLAGGPYEQY | TRBJ2-7 | many | TRBD2 | TRBV27
ASSLGLAPSYNEQF | TRBJ2-1 | many | TRBD2 | TRBV7-2
ASSPGGSNQPQH | TRBJ1-5 | many | TRBD1 | TRBV7-9
ASTLESSGDTQY | TRBJ2-3 | NA | NA | TRBV12-3/TRBV12-4
ASSSPWEQY | TRBJ2-7 | NA | NA | TRBV28
ASSPGTRSEQY | TRBJ2-7 | few | TRBD2 | TRBV5-6
ASSENVGQTLPYEQY | TRBJ2-7 | many | NA | TRBV25-1
ASSQSTPGQPPDEQF | TRBJ2-1 | few | TRBD1 | TRBV23-1
ASALDGENIQY | TRBJ2-4 | many | NA | TRBV27
ASSPRHLRDEKLF | TRBJ1-4 | many | NA | TRBV3-1
ASSIMGGGTEAF | TRBJ1-1 | many | NA | TRBV19
ASSPYRAGGYNEQF | TRBJ2-1 | many | TRBD2 | TRBV7-8
ASSQRETQY | TRBJ2-5 | NA | NA | TRBV3-1
ASSPGGVWEKLF | TRBJ1-4 | NA | NA | TRBV6-5
ASSGDRAGNTIY | TRBJ1-3 | NA | TRBD1 | TRBV9
SARAGTSGSPDTQY | TRBJ2-3 | many | TRBD2 | TRBV20-1
ASSLAQSTDTQY | TRBJ2-3 | many | NA | TRBV5-1
ASSWTTSDGGELF | TRBJ2-2 | many | TRBD2 | TRBV5-1
ASSQVGQLGYT | TRBJ1-2 | many | NA | TRBV4-3